The rows below give T cell receptor beta chains drawn from one sample of a study of T cell repertoires in cytomegalovirus infection. TCRdb re-called the reads with MiXCR, one entry per CDR3 protein. The profile shows around 300,000 distinct CDR3 sequences, approximately 9.5% of them singletons. The sequencing sample was made of PBMCs. The receptors derive from a human donor in good health (CMV status not recorded). Some clones in this sample may be carry-over from other donors' samples. The CDR3 runs from the conserved cysteine through the conserved F or W. Size is stated for part of the rows, as once, few or many counts, or as a class when the clone is expanded.

abundance	j_gene	v_gene	CDR3aa
many	TRBJ1-5	TRBV19	CASSEGAGPQHF
many	TRBJ1-4	TRBV20-1	CSARSPRRQGLNEKLFF
few	TRBJ2-2	TRBV9	CASSVAGTGSTGELFF
few	TRBJ2-2	TRBV7-2	CASSFQGYPGELFF
many	TRBJ2-7	TRBV29-1	CSVSGRYSEYEQYF
NA	TRBJ2-1	TRBV4-2	CASSQVSGGRNEQFF
many	TRBJ1-3	TRBV7-8	CASSLGIGRGRGNTIYF
many	TRBJ2-1	TRBV7-2	CASSLWPSEQFF
NA	TRBJ2-1	TRBV4-3	CASSQDGGENEQFF
many	TRBJ2-7	TRBV12-3/TRBV12-4	CASSSRQGVHEQYF
many	TRBJ2-2	TRBV6-2/TRBV6-3	CASRPTGRDTGELFF
few	TRBJ2-1	TRBV6-2/TRBV6-3	CASSYLGIIHEQFF
few	TRBJ2-2	TRBV5-1	CASSLASSGSVGELFF
NA	TRBJ1-3	TRBV20-1	CSARKSGQVGNTIYF
few	TRBJ2-1	TRBV5-4	CASSLGGFPNEQFF
many	TRBJ2-7	TRBV25-1	CASSGQTVNYEQYF
many	TRBJ1-5	TRBV7-2	CASSRGQGRGSNQPQHF
many	TRBJ1-5	TRBV28	CASRTDRDRQPQHF
NA	TRBJ1-5	TRBV7-9	CASSPLISNSNQPQHF
few	TRBJ1-2	TRBV2	CASSDPRGYGYTF
many	TRBJ2-2	TRBV7-2	CASSFSGRANTGELFF
few	TRBJ2-1	TRBV7-2	CASSPSTPGEQFF